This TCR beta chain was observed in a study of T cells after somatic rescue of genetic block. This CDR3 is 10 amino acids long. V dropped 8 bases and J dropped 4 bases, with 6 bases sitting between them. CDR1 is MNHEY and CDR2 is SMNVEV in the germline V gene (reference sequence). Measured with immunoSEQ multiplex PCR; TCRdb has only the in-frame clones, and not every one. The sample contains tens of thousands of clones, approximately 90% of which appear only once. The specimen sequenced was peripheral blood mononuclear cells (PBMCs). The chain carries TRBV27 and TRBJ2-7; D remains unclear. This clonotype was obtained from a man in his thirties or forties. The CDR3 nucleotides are TGTGCCAGCGGCCCGTACGAGCAGTACTTC. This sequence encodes CASGPYEQYF.